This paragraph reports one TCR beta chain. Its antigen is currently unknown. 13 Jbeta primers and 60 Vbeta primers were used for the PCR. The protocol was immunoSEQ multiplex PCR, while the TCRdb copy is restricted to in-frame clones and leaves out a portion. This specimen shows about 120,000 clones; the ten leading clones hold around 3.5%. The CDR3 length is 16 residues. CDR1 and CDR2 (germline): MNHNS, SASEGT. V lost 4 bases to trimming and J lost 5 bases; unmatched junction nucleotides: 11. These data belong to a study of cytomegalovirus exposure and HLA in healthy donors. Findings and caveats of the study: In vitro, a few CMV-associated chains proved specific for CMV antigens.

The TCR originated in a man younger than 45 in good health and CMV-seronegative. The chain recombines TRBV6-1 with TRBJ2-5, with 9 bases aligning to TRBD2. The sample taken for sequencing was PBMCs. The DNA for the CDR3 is TGTGCCAGCAGTGGGTACCAGCGGGGGGCTCAGGAGACCCAGTACTTC. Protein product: CASSGYQRGAQETQYF.